This T cell receptor (beta chain) was identified in a study of graft-versus-host responses after intestinal transplantation. The CDR3 has 12 amino acids. V lost 5 bases and J lost 4, with 11 bases in between. The germline V gene has CDR1 SQVTM and CDR2 ANQGSEA. Method: immunoSEQ multiplex PCR; TCRdb's copy keeps in-frame clones and lacks some. The repertoire holds tens of thousands of clones, 85% to 95% seen once, with around 46% in the top ten. This receptor was taken from a human patient who received an intestinal transplant, so some T cells may come from the graft donor. The sample was PBMCs, taken about 250 days after intestinal transplant. This chain links TRBV29-1 with TRBJ1-2; D may be TRBD1 (6 bases). The CDR3 region is CSVHTGRYGYTF. The CDR3 DNA follows: TGCAGCGTTCATACAGGGCGCTATGGCTACACCTTC.